The clone carrying this T cell receptor beta chain was seen many times. The source of the sample is a study of T cells in Graves' hyperthyroidism and ophthalmopathy. It was RNA transcripts that yielded the amplified TCR beta CDR3 regions. HTBI primers drove first-round RT-PCR of the TCR CDR3. TCRdb reanalysed the multiplex PCR reads using MiXCR and keeps one entry per CDR3 protein. Among 360,000 or so distinct CDR3 sequences listed, less than 20% were seen once. Subjects with ophthalmopathy showed a Clinical Activity Score no lower than 3, a NOSPECS grade no lower than 4, and a duration shorter than 3 months. CDR1 and CDR2 (germline): MNHEY, SVGEGT. The CDR3 loop spans 15 amino acids. Between the trimmed V and J ends, which lost 2 bases and 4 bases, there was a span of 14 bases.

The receptor comes from a woman between 35 and 50 years old with Graves' ophthalmopathy. V is TRBV6-2 or TRBV6-3 and J is TRBJ1-1; D gene ambiguous. The sequenced sample consisted of blood. The CDR3 loop reads CASSYKEGWGTEAFF. The CDR3 DNA reads TGTGCCAGCAGTTACAAAGAGGGCTGGGGCACTGAAGCTTTCTTT.